Presented here are 26 T cell receptor beta chains from one specimen sequenced in a study of identical twins. TCRdb analysed the 5' RACE reads with MiXCR anew, one entry per CDR3 protein. This sample has 500,000 to 650,000 distinct CDR3 sequences, with about a fifth found just once. These data were also reused for a study on yellow fever vaccine responses in identical twins.

Source material: CD4+ T cells sorted from blood. All receptors come from a woman aged 18-35 years in good health.

This clonotype has only a few counts. The rearrangement links TRBV7-8 to TRBJ1-6; a possible D gene is TRBD1 (5 bases). CDR3 length: 16 amino acids. Trimming shortened V by 5 bases and J by 7 bases, and 18 bases separated the two germline ends. Germline V lookup: CDR1 SGHVS, CDR2 FQNEAQ. The DNA for the CDR3 is TGTGCCAGCAGCGCACGTCTCGGACACCTAAATTCACCCCTCCACTTT. Translated, it gives CASSARLGHLNSPLHF. Supplemented by reference TRBV7-8 and TRBJ1-6, the full variable domain reads GAGVSQSPRYKVAKRGQDVALRCDPISGHVSLFWYQQALGQGPEFLTYFQNEAQLDKSGLPSDRFFAERPEGSVSTLKIQRTQQEDSAVYLCASSARLGHLNSPLHFGNGTRLTVT.

V and J are TRBV5-1 and TRBJ2-3, with 11 bases aligning to TRBD2. Germline CDR1 reads SGHRS; CDR2 reads YFSETQ. The CDR3 totals 15 residues. With 2 bases clipped from V and 2 bases from J, the junction kept 1 base outside the gene matches. The CDR3 reads CASSFSGRDTDTQYF. The CDR3, as DNA: TGCGCCAGCAGCTTTAGCGGGAGGGACACAGATACGCAGTATTTT. The variable domain in full, completed from reference TRBV5-1 and TRBJ2-3, reads KAGVTQTPRYLIKTRGQQVTLSCSPISGHRSVSWYQQTPGQGLQFLFEYFSETQRNKGNFPGRFSGRQFSNSRSEMNVSTLELGDSALYLCASSFSGRDTDTQYFGPGTRLTVL.

This clonotype came up a few times. The chain links TRBV20-1 to TRBJ2-6; D may correspond to TRBD1 or TRBD2 (6 bases each). Trimming left V 3 bases short and J 3 bases short, with 12 bases between. Germline assignment: CDR1 DFQATT and CDR2 SNEGSKA (reference sequence). The CDR3 contains 15 residues. CDR3 DNA: TGCAGTGCTAGTCCGGGGGCGCTTGGGGCCAACGTCCTGACTTTC. Translation: CSASPGALGANVLTF.

The genes are TRBV27 and TRBJ2-1; TRBD2 aligns across 9 bases. The CDR3 sequence is 16 residues long. Losses at the gene ends were 2 bases for V and 6 bases for J; bases not matched to a gene: 8. The germline gives CDR1 MNHEY, CDR2 SMNVEV (reference sequence). CDR3 protein: CASSLLTGLAPNEQFF. As DNA, the CDR3 is TGTGCCAGCAGTTTACTCACGGGACTAGCTCCCAATGAGCAGTTCTTC.

The chain employs TRBV3-1 and TRBJ1-6; D not certain. The ends were cut back, 4 bases at V and 5 bases at J, with 9 bases in the middle. Germline CDR1 is LGHDT and CDR2 is YNNKEL (reference sequence). The length of the CDR3 is 14 residues. DNA for the CDR3: TGTGCCAGCAGCCCGTCGGACGATAATTCACCCCTCCACTTT. It is translated as CASSPSDDNSPLHF.

The chain couples TRBV7-8 to TRBJ2-1; TRBD1 matches at 8 bases. Per the germline V gene, CDR1 is SGHVS and CDR2 is FQNEAQ. Trimming at V came to 6 bases and at J to 4 bases, leaving 8 bases not matched to a gene. The CDR3 contains 15 residues. The CDR3 here is CASRKPGGLYNEQFF. CDR3 nucleotide sequence: TGTGCCAGCAGAAAGCCAGGGGGCCTTTACAATGAGCAGTTCTTC. The variable domain in full, with the rest retrieved from reference TRBV7-8 and TRBJ2-1, is GAGVSQSPRYKVAKRGQDVALRCDPISGHVSLFWYQQALGQGPEFLTYFQNEAQLDKSGLPSDRFFAERPEGSVSTLKIQRTQQEDSAVYLCASRKPGGLYNEQFFGPGTRLTVL.

The V call is TRBV12-3 or TRBV12-4, the J call TRBJ2-2; D is unresolved. The CDR3 sequence is 13 residues long. Trimming removed 2 bases at V and 3 bases at J, with 4 bases between. The CDR3 loop reads CASSLKYTGELFF. CDR3 nucleotides: TGTGCCAGCAGTTTAAAGTACACCGGGGAGCTGTTTTTT.

This clonotype came up once. This chain's CDR3 is CASSPLGQAGVYEQYF. CDR3 DNA sequence: TGTGCCAGCAGCCCCCTGGGGCAAGCGGGAGTTTACGAGCAGTACTTC. The chain joins TRBV4-2 to TRBJ2-7; 8 nucleotides agree with TRBD2. V lost 4 bases to trimming and J lost 4 bases; unmatched junction nucleotides: 12. Germline V gives CDR1 LGHNA, CDR2 YNFKEQ. This CDR3 comprises 16 residues.

This clonotype has only a few counts. This chain joins TRBV5-1 and TRBJ2-7; TRBD2 matches at 8 bases. Germline V gives CDR1 SGHRS, CDR2 YFSETQ. The CDR3 extends over 15 amino acids. The V and J ends lost 2 bases and 5 bases, in that order; junction bases with no gene match: 9. CDR3 DNA sequence: TGCGCCAGCAGCTTCCTCGGGGGGGGGCAGGACGAGCAGTACTTC. Its translation: CASSFLGGGQDEQYF.

The V call is TRBV12-3 or TRBV12-4, the J call TRBJ2-5; D is possibly TRBD1 (5 bases). Trimming cost V 5 bases and J 7 bases, with 17 bases left between them. The CDR3 has 14 residues. The CDR3 DNA sequence: TGTGCCAGCAGTCCCCCGGACACTGTCGGGACCCAGTACTTC. This gives the protein CASSPPDTVGTQYF.

This clonotype was picked up a small number of times. The V and J genes are TRBV5-1 and TRBJ2-1; 7 positions agree with TRBD1. Germline CDR1 reads SGHRS; CDR2 reads YFSETQ. The CDR3 is 14 residues long. Trimming at V came to 6 bases and at J to 5 bases, leaving 8 bases not matched to a gene. CDR3 loop: CASKPGTADNEQFF. Written as DNA, the CDR3 is TGCGCCAGCAAACCCGGGACAGCCGACAATGAGCAGTTCTTC.

The chain joins TRBV4-2 to TRBJ1-2, with no clear D. The CDR3 has 15 amino acids. Germline V gene lookup returns CDR1 LGHNA and CDR2 YNFKEQ. V lost 0 bases, J lost 4 bases, and 12 bases lay in between. This CDR3 reads CASSQDYTELYGYTF. Written as DNA, the CDR3 is TGTGCCAGCAGCCAAGATTACACAGAGCTCTATGGCTACACCTTC.

The rearrangement joins TRBV12-3 or TRBV12-4 to TRBJ1-1; no clear D. CDR3 length: 14 residues. The V and J ends lost 7 bases and 6 bases respectively, with 18 bases between them. CDR3 DNA sequence: TGTGCCAGCACTACTGGAAGGGATACGGCTGAAGCTTTCTTT. Amino acid sequence: CASTTGRDTAEAFF.

This clonotype was seen a few times. V is TRBV20-1 and J is TRBJ2-1; 10 nucleotides agree with TRBD1. V lost 2 bases, J lost 7 bases, and 8 bases stayed unmatched. The CDR3 is 15 amino acids. Germline V gene sequence: CDR1 DFQATT, CDR2 SNEGSKA (reference sequence). This chain's CDR3 is CSARTPPGQGNEQFF. In nucleotides, the CDR3 is TGCAGTGCTAGAACTCCGCCGGGACAGGGGAATGAGCAGTTCTTC.

This CDR3 is CASYQGLPSTDTQYF. The CDR3 DNA is TGTGCCAGCTATCAAGGACTACCATCCACAGATACGCAGTATTTT. V is TRBV6-1 and J is TRBJ2-3; maybe TRBD2 (6 bases). The CDR3 totals 15 residues. Trimming shortened V by 8 bases and J by 2 bases, and 17 bases separated the two germline ends. Looked up from germline, CDR1 is MNHNS and CDR2 is SASEGT.

The chain links TRBV7-9 to TRBJ2-1; unclear D gene. The CDR3 consists of 12 residues. V was pared by 3 bases and J by 8 bases, with 8 bases between. The germline V gene has CDR1 SEHNR and CDR2 FQNEAQ (reference sequence). The CDR3 is CASSFSLDEQFF. The DNA of the CDR3 is TGTGCCAGCAGCTTTTCGCTGGATGAGCAGTTCTTC.

This clonotype was counted between two and nine times. This chain links TRBV20-1 with TRBJ2-5; D is tentatively TRBD1 or TRBD2 (5 bases each). This CDR3 spans 15 amino acids. Germline CDR1 is DFQATT and CDR2 is SNEGSKA (reference sequence). Between the trimmed V and J ends, which lost 0 bases and 2 bases, there was a span of 13 bases. This chain's CDR3 is CSARDPRGEQETQYF. CDR3 in DNA: TGCAGTGCTAGAGATCCCCGGGGCGAACAAGAGACCCAGTACTTC.

The chain combines TRBV2 with TRBJ2-1, with 9 nucleotides matching TRBD2. Losses at the gene ends were 5 bases for V and 5 bases for J; bases not matched to a gene: 13. This CDR3 has 17 residues. CDR1 is SNHLY and CDR2 is FYNNEI in the germline V gene. CDR3 DNA: TGTGCCAGCAGTAACCCAAAGACTAGCGGAACGCACAATGAGCAGTTCTTC. Its translation is CASSNPKTSGTHNEQFF.

This clonotype was counted between two and nine times. The chain recombines TRBV28 with TRBJ2-5; 10 positions match TRBD2. Germline assignment: CDR1 MDHEN and CDR2 SYDVKM. V shed 6 bases, J shed 4 bases, and the junction held 11 bases outside the gene matches. The CDR3 extends over 16 amino acids. Here the CDR3 reads CASRRVLAGFGETQYF. The CDR3 DNA reads TGTGCCAGCAGGAGGGTACTAGCGGGATTCGGAGAGACCCAGTACTTC.

This clonotype turned up a few times. The chain employs TRBV5-1 and TRBJ2-1; 9 bases are a match to TRBD1. Trimming cost V 5 bases and J 4 bases; bases outside gene matches: 7. Per germline, CDR1 SGHRS and CDR2 YFSETQ. The CDR3 consists of 15 residues. The CDR3: CASRSLQGAYNEQFF. Written as DNA, the CDR3 is TGCGCCAGCAGGTCTCTACAGGGGGCTTACAATGAGCAGTTCTTC.

This clonotype was detected only a few times. Here the CDR3 reads CASSTPQRSTDTQYF. The CDR3 bases are TGTGCCAGCAGTACCCCTCAAAGAAGCACAGATACGCAGTATTTT. This chain connects TRBV6-1 to TRBJ2-3; D is unclear. The CDR3 is made up of 15 amino acids. Germline assignment: CDR1 MNHNS and CDR2 SASEGT. The V gene lost 5 bases and the J gene lost 0 bases, with 12 bases spanning the gap.

This clonotype has more than one count but fewer than ten. The chain couples TRBV7-9 to TRBJ1-1; D is uncertain. CDR1 and CDR2 (germline): SEHNR, FQNEAQ (reference sequence). The CDR3 is 14 amino acids. Trimming pared 0 bases from V and 3 bases from J, leaving 8 bases between. CDR3 protein: CASSLAPRDTEAFF. The DNA for the CDR3 is TGTGCCAGCAGCTTAGCCCCACGGGACACTGAAGCTTTCTTT.

The chain is built from TRBV3-1 and TRBJ2-5; D could derive from TRBD1 or TRBD2 (7 bases each). CDR3 length: 15 amino acids. With 5 bases removed from V and 0 bases from J, the gap between germline ends came to 13 bases. From germline, CDR1 is LGHDT and CDR2 YNNKEL (reference sequence). CDR3 nucleotide sequence: TGTGCCAGCAGCGGGAGGGGGCGGGACCAAGAGACCCAGTACTTC. Its protein is CASSGRGRDQETQYF.

This clonotype is a singleton in its sample. V gene TRBV20-1 combines with J gene TRBJ2-5; 9 nucleotides line up with TRBD2. The CDR3 loop spans 14 amino acids. Germline assignment: CDR1 DFQATT and CDR2 SNEGSKA (reference sequence). V shed 6 bases and J 5 bases; nucleotides not matched to a gene: 10. CDR3 in DNA: TGCAGTGCCCCTACCGGGACTAGCTTGGAGACCCAGTACTTC. The encoded protein is CSAPTGTSLETQYF.

The genes are TRBV6-1 and TRBJ2-3; 12 nucleotides align to TRBD2. There are 17 residues in the CDR3. Per the germline V gene, CDR1 is MNHNS and CDR2 is SASEGT. The V segment lost 5 bases and the J segment 6 bases; nucleotides outside the gene matches: 12. This CDR3 is CASSRTSGAPRSDTQYF. As DNA, the CDR3 is TGTGCCAGCAGTCGGACTAGCGGGGCCCCCCGCTCGGATACGCAGTATTTT.

The CDR3 DNA follows: TGTGCCAGCAGCCCTCGGACAGGGGGGAGGGAGACCCAGTACTTC. This encodes CASSPRTGGRETQYF. This rearrangement joins TRBV7-9 to TRBJ2-5; the match to TRBD1 covers 10 bases. The V segment lost 5 bases and the J segment 5 bases; nucleotides outside the gene matches: 8. The CDR3 loop spans 15 amino acids. Looked up from germline, CDR1 is SEHNR and CDR2 is FQNEAQ (reference sequence).